This T cell receptor (beta chain) derives from a study of blood T cell repertoires in COVID-19. This CDR3 is built from 17 residues. Germline-derived CDR1 and CDR2 are SGHNT and YYREEE (reference sequence). Trimming cost V 0 bases and J 3 bases, with 18 bases left between them. Only in-frame clones appear in the TCRdb table, and some are missing; sequencing was by immunoSEQ multiplex PCR. The sample carries 200,000 to 300,000 clones, approximately 81% recorded once. Sequencing was done on a sample of peripheral blood. V and J are TRBV5-4 and TRBJ1-1; possible D gene TRBD1, 5 bases. The origin of this receptor is a woman older than 75 with acute or convalescent COVID-19. In nucleotides, the CDR3 is TGTGCCAGCAGCTTGGTTCCTTCAGGGATTTCGGACACTGAAGCTTTCTTT. This translates into CASSLVPSGISDTEAFF.